The 31 T cell receptor beta chains given below trace back to one sample, sequenced in a study of shared clonotypes between healthy human individuals. Cells designated naive CD8 were CD45RO-negative and were positively selected for CCR7, with terminally differentiated effector memory CD45RA+ cells excluded. Profiled with immunoSEQ multiplex PCR; TCRdb holds only in-frame clones, not every one. The top ten clones hold about 1.1% of a sample with some 2 million clones, about 95% of them seen once. The sequencing input was naive CD8+ T cells sorted from blood. The receptors stem from a man aged 18 to 30 in good health.

This chain links TRBV30 with TRBJ1-6, with 12 nucleotides matching TRBD1. After removal of 4 bases from V and 14 bases from J, the junction contained 6 bases not matched to a gene. This CDR3 comprises 13 residues. Looked up from germline, CDR1 is GTSNPN and CDR2 is SVGIG (reference sequence). The CDR3, as DNA: TGTGCCTGGACCGGGACAGGGGGCTCGACCCTCCACTTT. Translating gives CAWTGTGGSTLHF.

CDR3: CSATRVGEQFF. DNA for the CDR3: TGCAGCGCAACCCGTGTAGGGGAGCAGTTCTTC. The V and J genes are TRBV29-1 and TRBJ2-1; D gene unclear. The CDR3 is 11 amino acids. The V gene lost 7 bases and the J gene lost 10 bases, with 14 bases spanning the gap. Germline CDR1 and CDR2: SQVTM and ANQGSEA.

The chain is built from TRBV9 and TRBJ2-7, with D perhaps TRBD1 (5 bases). Trimming stripped 0 bases from V and 0 bases from J, with 19 bases between. CDR1 and CDR2 (germline): SGDLS, YYNGEE. The CDR3 totals 18 residues. As DNA, the CDR3 is TGTGCCAGCAGCGTAGGTTTTTTTGGGGCGGTTCTCTCCTACGAGCAGTACTTC. Its protein is CASSVGFFGAVLSYEQYF.

The J gene is TRBJ2-7, the V gene TRBV4-1, with no clear D. With 1 base removed from V and 1 base from J, the gap between germline ends came to 14 bases. Germline V lookup: CDR1 MGHRA, CDR2 YSYEKL. The CDR3 runs to 16 residues. Written as DNA, the CDR3 is TGCGCCAGCAGCCAAGTCCCGGAGTCAGTTTCCTACGAGCAGTACTTC. Protein product: CASSQVPESVSYEQYF.

The CDR3 loop reads CASSLGPDTYEQYF. Here the CDR3 DNA reads TGTGCCAGCAGCTTAGGCCCGGACACTTACGAGCAGTACTTC. The chain carries TRBV7-3 and TRBJ2-7; TRBD1 might be the D (5 bases). Germline V gene data show CDR1 as SGHTA and CDR2 as FQGTGA. Trimming removed 2 bases from V and 4 bases from J, with 12 bases in between. The CDR3 contains 14 residues.

The chain uses TRBV5-8 and TRBJ1-5, with a possible D match to TRBD1 (5 bases). Germline loops: CDR1 SGHTS, CDR2 YDEGEE. The CDR3 consists of 17 residues. Between the trimmed V and J ends, which lost 4 bases and 1 base, there was a span of 18 bases. CDR3 sequence reads: CASSINVAGGSNQPQHF. DNA for the CDR3: TGTGCCAGCAGCATAAACGTGGCCGGGGGAAGCAATCAGCCCCAGCATTTT.

The rearrangement joins TRBV2 to TRBJ1-5; the D is unclear. The CDR3 runs 15 residues. V was cut by 3 bases and J by 1 base, with 10 bases left in between. Germline V gene sequence: CDR1 SNHLY, CDR2 FYNNEI. This chain's CDR3 is CASSENMDSNQPQHF. The CDR3 nucleotides are TGTGCCAGCAGTGAGAATATGGACAGCAATCAGCCCCAGCATTTT.

The chain has TRBV5-6 and TRBJ1-2; 8 bases line up with TRBD1. This CDR3 region has 13 residues. V lost 4 bases to trimming and J lost 6 bases; unmatched junction nucleotides: 5. CDR1 SGHDT and CDR2 YYEEEE come from the germline V gene. As DNA, the CDR3 is TGTGCCAGCAGCCCGACAGGGGTCCATGGCTACACCTTC. It translates to CASSPTGVHGYTF.

J is TRBJ2-1 and V is TRBV4-1; 7 bases are shared with TRBD2. The CDR3 is made up of 16 amino acids. Germline loops: CDR1 MGHRA, CDR2 YSYEKL. Germline trimming cut 0 bases from V and 5 bases from J; bases unmatched to any gene: 7. The CDR3 region is CASSQDLSGENNEQFF. The CDR3 DNA sequence: TGCGCCAGCAGCCAAGATTTAAGCGGGGAAAACAATGAGCAGTTCTTC.

This chain uses TRBV27 with TRBJ1-1; 9 bases map to TRBD1. The CDR3 totals 18 residues. V gave up 5 bases and J gave up 0 bases; unmatched junction bases: 13. CDR1 MNHEY and CDR2 SMNVEV come from the germline V gene (reference sequence). CDR3 protein: CASSVHRDRVLVNTEAFF. CDR3 bases: TGTGCCAGCAGTGTCCACCGGGACAGGGTACTGGTGAACACTGAAGCTTTCTTT.

Only one count was recorded for this clone. V usage is TRBV30 and J usage is TRBJ2-5; TRBD2 agrees at 7 bases. J lost 5 bases, V lost 3 bases, and 9 bases had no gene match. This CDR3 contains 14 residues. Germline V gene sequence: CDR1 GTSNPN, CDR2 SVGIG (reference sequence). The CDR3 coding sequence is TGTGCCTGGAGGCGGACTAGTCCGGCCGAGACCCAGTACTTC. Translated, it gives CAWRRTSPAETQYF.

This chain links TRBV13 with TRBJ2-3; D might be TRBD1 or TRBD2, each matching 5 bases. The CDR3 runs 17 residues. Germline V gene data show CDR1 as PRHDT and CDR2 as FYEKMQ (reference sequence). The V gene lost 0 bases and the J gene lost 4 bases, with 17 bases spanning the gap. The CDR3 loop is CASSLGPGLAESDTQYF. In nucleotides, the CDR3 is TGTGCCAGCAGCTTAGGCCCGGGGCTAGCTGAGTCAGATACGCAGTATTTT. The full variable domain, in which reference TRBV13 and TRBJ2-3 provide the parts outside the CDR3, is AAGVIQSPRHLIKEKRETATLKCYPIPRHDTVYWYQQGPGQDPQFLISFYEKMQSDKGSIPDRFSAQQFSDYHSELNMSSLELGDSALYFCASSLGPGLAESDTQYFGPGTRLTVL.

This clone showed up just once. The sample holds other DNA sequences that translate to the same CDR3. This sequence joins TRBV7-9 and TRBJ2-7; 9 bases are shared with TRBD1. The V gene end was trimmed by 3 bases and the J gene end by 4 bases; junction bases not matched to a gene: 1. Germline CDR1 and CDR2: SEHNR and FQNEAQ (reference sequence). CDR3 length: 13 amino acids. CDR3 protein: CASSFGQGYEQYF. The CDR3 DNA is TGTGCCAGCAGCTTCGGACAGGGGTACGAGCAGTACTTC.

About this clone itself: Other DNA sequences in the sample encode the same CDR3. This chain joins TRBV5-6 and TRBJ2-7; possible D gene TRBD2, 6 bases. V lost 3 bases and J 0 bases, leaving 7 bases between the germline ends. This CDR3 comprises 13 residues. Germline CDR1 SGHDT, CDR2 YYEEEE. In DNA, the CDR3 is TGTGCCAGCAGCTGGCGGGGCTCCTACGAGCAGTACTTC. It translates to CASSWRGSYEQYF.

The rearrangement joins TRBV27 to TRBJ2-1; 7 bases are a match to TRBD2. This CDR3 comprises 16 residues. Losses at the gene ends were 5 bases for V and 8 bases for J; bases not matched to a gene: 15. Germline V gene sequence: CDR1 MNHEY, CDR2 SMNVEV (reference sequence). The CDR3 spells CASSGDYGINSDEQFF. CDR3 coding DNA: TGTGCCAGCAGTGGGGACTACGGAATCAATTCAGATGAGCAGTTCTTC.

The rearrangement links TRBV6-1 to TRBJ2-1, with D unresolved. The CDR3 consists of 13 residues. Looked up from germline, CDR1 is MNHNS and CDR2 is SASEGT. Trimming shortened V by 2 bases and J by 4 bases, and 6 bases separated the two germline ends. CDR3 in amino acids: CASSENYYNEQFF. The CDR3 bases are TGTGCCAGCAGTGAAAACTATTACAATGAGCAGTTCTTC.

The gene calls are TRBV11-2 and TRBJ1-2; D call uncertain. Germline V gene data show CDR1 as SGHAT and CDR2 as FQNNGV. V was clipped by 1 base and J by 3 bases, with 9 bases between them. This CDR3 is built from 14 residues. CDR3 DNA sequence: TGTGCCAGCAGCTTAGGGGAAACTGACTATGGCTACACCTTC. Protein: CASSLGETDYGYTF.

The chain has TRBV27 and TRBJ1-3; no firm D call. Deletions cut 2 bases from V and 4 bases from J, with 6 bases between. The CDR3 contains 13 residues. Germline values: CDR1 MNHEY, CDR2 SMNVEV (reference sequence). CDR3 protein: CASSLNSGNTIYF. CDR3 nucleotides: TGTGCCAGCAGTTTAAACTCCGGAAACACCATATATTTT.

J is TRBJ2-2 and V is TRBV29-1; D uncertain. V was shortened by 3 bases and J by 4 bases, with 15 bases between the two germline ends. The CDR3 length is 15 residues. Germline assignment: CDR1 SQVTM and CDR2 ANQGSEA. CDR3 sequence reads: CSVEPLTMGTGELFF. In DNA form, the CDR3 reads TGCAGCGTTGAGCCTCTTACCATGGGCACCGGGGAGCTGTTTTTT.

The chain joins TRBV5-1 to TRBJ1-1, with a possible D match to TRBD1 (6 bases). V gave up 6 bases and J gave up 3 bases, with 15 bases separating them. Per germline, CDR1 SGHRS and CDR2 YFSETQ. The CDR3 loop spans 14 amino acids. CDR3 nucleotides: TGCGCCAGCAAGAGTGAAGGGGGAGACACTGAAGCTTTCTTT. It yields the protein CASKSEGGDTEAFF.

V usage is TRBV4-1 and J usage is TRBJ2-2, with TRBD2 matching 8 bases. The J segment lost 6 bases and the V segment lost 0 bases, leaving 9 bases of the junction unmatched. CDR3 length: 17 amino acids. Germline values: CDR1 MGHRA, CDR2 YSYEKL. In DNA form, the CDR3 reads TGCGCCAGCAGCCAAGAGATCGAGCGGGAGTGGTCCGGGGAGCTGTTTTTT. Its translation: CASSQEIEREWSGELFF.

The chain links TRBV7-9 to TRBJ2-5, with D maybe TRBD2 (5 bases). TRBJ2-7 explains the end of the DNA better; the J call may be wrong. Germline V gene lookup returns CDR1 SEHNR and CDR2 FQNEAQ (reference sequence). The CDR3 is made up of 15 amino acids. CDR3 in amino acids: CASSLSGGGSYEQYF. In nucleotides, the CDR3 is TGTGCCAGCAGCTTGAGTGGCGGAGGTTCCTACGAGCAGTACTTC.

The genes are TRBV27 and TRBJ2-3; the D is unclear. Trimming removed 6 bases at V and 2 bases at J, with 24 bases between. In germline, CDR1 is MNHEY, CDR2 SMNVEV (reference sequence). The CDR3 is 18 residues long. The CDR3 here is CASSRDLHRETSTDTQYF. CDR3 in DNA: TGTGCCAGCAGCCGAGATTTACACAGAGAGACTTCCACAGATACGCAGTATTTT.

The V and J genes are TRBV6-1 and TRBJ2-1; 9 nucleotides align to TRBD1. Trimming took 2 bases from V and 5 from J; bases not matched to a gene: 4. The germline CDR1 and CDR2 sequences are MNHNS and SASEGT. The CDR3 contains 15 residues. The DNA of the CDR3 is TGTGCCAGCAGTGAAATTGGACAGGGGCACAATGAGCAGTTCTTC. Protein sequence: CASSEIGQGHNEQFF.

Note on this clone: This CDR3 is also generated by other DNA sequences in the sample. The chain combines TRBV27 with TRBJ2-7; 8 nucleotides line up with TRBD2. J lost 0 bases, V lost 6 bases, and 10 bases had no gene match. The V gene's germline CDR1 is MNHEY and CDR2 SMNVEV (reference sequence). This CDR3 spans 16 amino acids. The chain's CDR3 is CASSPSSGRISYEQYF. In DNA, the CDR3 is TGTGCCAGCAGCCCCTCTAGCGGGCGGATCTCCTACGAGCAGTACTTC.

This clone was counted a single time. The chain combines TRBV28 with TRBJ2-5, with 8 bases fitting TRBD2. The CDR3 extends over 16 amino acids. Losses at the gene ends were 1 base for V and 1 base for J; bases not matched to a gene: 5. Germline lookup yields CDR1 MDHEN and CDR2 SYDVKM. The CDR3, as DNA: TGTGCCAGCAGTTTATTCCGGGGGGGCAGCCAAGAGACCCAGTACTTC. Translating it yields CASSLFRGGSQETQYF.

The chain carries TRBV5-4 and TRBJ1-2; no reliable D call. V was cut by 2 bases and J by 5 bases, with 19 bases left in between. CDR1 and CDR2 (germline): SGHNT, YYREEE (reference sequence). There are 16 residues in the CDR3. DNA for the CDR3: TGTGCCAGCAGCTTTGAAGCCCCCCCGGACGGGTATGGCTACACCTTC. This gives the protein CASSFEAPPDGYGYTF.

This rearrangement joins TRBV7-2 to TRBJ2-4; 8 nucleotides line up with TRBD2. Germline V gives CDR1 SGHTA, CDR2 FQGNSA. After removal of 4 bases from V and 4 bases from J, the junction contained 6 bases not matched to a gene. The CDR3 is 15 residues long. Here the CDR3 reads CASSSKRGPKNIQYF. DNA for the CDR3: TGTGCCAGCAGCTCGAAGCGGGGGCCGAAAAACATTCAGTACTTC.

The chain joins TRBV7-9 to TRBJ1-1, with D uncertain. V shed 0 bases and J shed 7 bases, with 12 bases lying between them. Germline loops: CDR1 SEHNR, CDR2 FQNEAQ (reference sequence). The CDR3 consists of 14 residues. The CDR3 spells CASSLARFGYEAFF. The CDR3 bases are TGTGCCAGCAGCTTAGCGCGCTTTGGATATGAAGCTTTCTTT.

The chain employs TRBV6-5 and TRBJ2-2; tentative D call: TRBD1 (5 bases). Germline CDR1 and CDR2: MNHEY and SVGAGI. This CDR3 has 14 residues. V lost 6 bases and J 0 bases, leaving 8 bases between the germline ends. DNA for the CDR3: TGTGCCAGCAGCGAGGACACGAACACCGGGGAGCTGTTTTTT. It encodes CASSEDTNTGELFF.

The chain has TRBV19 and TRBJ2-7; maybe TRBD1 (6 bases). This CDR3 has 14 residues. Trimming cost V 4 bases and J 2 bases, with 12 bases left between them. Germline V CDR1 and CDR2: LNHDA, SQIVND (reference sequence). The CDR3 sequence: CASSKEQGTYEQYF. The CDR3 region has the DNA TGTGCCAGTAGTAAGGAACAGGGAACCTACGAGCAGTACTTC. The full variable domain, in which reference TRBV19 and TRBJ2-7 provide the parts outside the CDR3, is DGGITQSPKYLFRKEGQNVTLSCEQNLNHDAMYWYRQDPGQGLRLIYYSQIVNDFQKGDIAEGYSVSREKKESFPLTVTSAQKNPTAFYLCASSKEQGTYEQYFGPGTRLTVT.